The rows below give T cell receptor beta chains drawn from one sample of a study of T-cell memory formation after mild COVID-19. TCRdb fed the 5' RACE reads into MiXCR, producing one record per CDR3 protein. The repertoire holds roughly 28,000 distinct CDR3 sequences, with 12% as singletons. Material: PBMCs or a T cell subset sorted from them (not recorded which). Every receptor here comes from an adult woman who had mild COVID-19 (a few samples of this study predate the infection). Cell type and time point are not known. Both conserved end residues are part of each CDR3. Fields, in order: clone size, D gene, CDR3 length, V gene, J gene, CDR3 DNA, CDR3 protein. A D gene is named only where the DNA matches it firmly. The size field is filled for only some rows; it gives once, few, many or a size class.

size: many
D: TRBD2
length: 17
V: TRBV4-2
J: TRBJ2-5
DNA: TGTGCCAGCAGCCAAGAGGGGACTAGCGGGGGGGTGAAGACCCAGTACTTC
CDR3: CASSQEGTSGGVKTQYF

size: many
D: TRBD2
length: 15
V: TRBV20-1
J: TRBJ2-7
DNA: TGCAGTGCTAGACATAGCGGGAAGAGCTCCTACGAGCAGTACTTC
CDR3: CSARHSGKSSYEQYF

size: few
D: NA
length: 13
V: TRBV18
J: TRBJ1-1
DNA: TGTGCCAGCTCAACGGGACCTAACACTGAAGCTTTCTTT
CDR3: CASSTGPNTEAFF

size: many
D: TRBD1
length: 16
V: TRBV20-1
J: TRBJ1-4
DNA: TGCAGTGCTAGCCCGGGACAGGGGGATGAAGGTGAAAAACTGTTTTTT
CDR3: CSASPGQGDEGEKLFF

size: many
D: TRBD2
length: 17
V: TRBV15
J: TRBJ2-1
DNA: TGTGCCACCAGCAGCCCGGCAGGGCTAGCGGGGGGGGATGAGCAGTTCTTC
CDR3: CATSSPAGLAGGDEQFF

size: many
D: TRBD2
length: 18
V: TRBV7-2
J: TRBJ2-7
DNA: TGTGCCAGCAGCACCCGGCGGGGCGGGAGGGCCGATTCCTACGAGCAGTACTTC
CDR3: CASSTRRGGRADSYEQYF

size: many
D: NA
length: 12
V: TRBV20-1
J: TRBJ1-2
DNA: TGCAGTGCTAGAGTTCCAGGGAATGGCTACACCTTC
CDR3: CSARVPGNGYTF

size: many
D: NA
length: 15
V: TRBV12-3/TRBV12-4
J: TRBJ2-7
DNA: TGTGCCAGCAGTTTTAGGACAGGAGGGCAAGACGAGCAGTACTTC
CDR3: CASSFRTGGQDEQYF

size: NA
D: NA
length: 13
V: TRBV6-5
J: TRBJ2-7
DNA: TGTGCCAGCGGACAGATTAGCTCCTACGAGCAGTACTTC
CDR3: CASGQISSYEQYF

size: medium-sized
D: TRBD2
length: 16
V: TRBV5-1
J: TRBJ2-5
DNA: TGCGCCAGCAGCACTAGCGGGAGCGCGCTGTTGGAGACCCAGTACTTC
CDR3: CASSTSGSALLETQYF

size: many
D: NA
length: 18
V: TRBV7-9
J: TRBJ1-3
DNA: TGTGCCAGCAGCCCCCGCGAGGGGCCAAGGAGGGCTGGAAACACCATATATTTT
CDR3: CASSPREGPRRAGNTIYF

size: many
D: TRBD1
length: 16
V: TRBV10-3
J: TRBJ2-7
DNA: TGTGCCATCAGTGTACGTTCGGGACAGGGAACGTCCGAGCAGTACTTC
CDR3: CAISVRSGQGTSEQYF

size: many
D: TRBD1
length: 16
V: TRBV20-1
J: TRBJ1-5
DNA: TGCAGTGCCAACTTACGGGACAGGGCGAGCAATCAGCCCCAGCATTTT
CDR3: CSANLRDRASNQPQHF

size: many
D: TRBD1
length: 14
V: TRBV20-1
J: TRBJ1-2
DNA: TGCAGTGCGCAGGGACAGGGAATCTCCTATGGCTACACCTTC
CDR3: CSAQGQGISYGYTF

size: many
D: NA
length: 15
V: TRBV29-1
J: TRBJ1-1
DNA: TGCAGCGTCGTGAAAAGGGCTGGAAGGGACACTGAAGCTTTCTTT
CDR3: CSVVKRAGRDTEAFF

size: many
D: NA
length: 16
V: TRBV6-4
J: TRBJ2-2
DNA: TGTGCCAGCAGTGACTCTAGGGACGGGACGCCCGGGGAGCTGTTTTTT
CDR3: CASSDSRDGTPGELFF